Below, one TCR beta chain is given with its context. Its target is not known. This specimen belongs to a study of blood T cells in healthy people across ages. Primed by a sample-barcoded 5' primer and a J-beta primer mix, a second PCR proceeded for 7 to 11 cycles. TCRdb itself ran the 5' RACE reads through MiXCR, one entry per CDR3 protein. Found here are about 400,000 distinct CDR3 sequences, over 45% of them singletons; the top ten hold over 40%. Germline-derived CDR1 and CDR2 are MRHNA and SNTAGT. V lost 2 bases to trimming and J lost 0 bases, with 9 bases between them. This CDR3 has 15 residues. The individuals who served as donors were healthy Caucasians living in Russia, aged about 6 to 100. General study results and limits: A strong correlation between TCR beta diversity and naive T cell percentage was seen. The recorded TCR beta diversity per million T cells decreased in a roughly linear manner with age. The study found more naive CD4+ cells and higher diversity in long-lived than aged donors.

The specimen was blood. V usage is TRBV6-4 and J usage is TRBJ2-3; D possibly corresponds to TRBD2 (5 bases). The TCR sequence derives from a man aged 55 to 69 in good health. In nucleotides, the CDR3 is TGTGCCAGCAGTGACCGGGGAGCCAGCACAGATACGCAGTATTTT. It specifies CASSDRGASTDTQYF.